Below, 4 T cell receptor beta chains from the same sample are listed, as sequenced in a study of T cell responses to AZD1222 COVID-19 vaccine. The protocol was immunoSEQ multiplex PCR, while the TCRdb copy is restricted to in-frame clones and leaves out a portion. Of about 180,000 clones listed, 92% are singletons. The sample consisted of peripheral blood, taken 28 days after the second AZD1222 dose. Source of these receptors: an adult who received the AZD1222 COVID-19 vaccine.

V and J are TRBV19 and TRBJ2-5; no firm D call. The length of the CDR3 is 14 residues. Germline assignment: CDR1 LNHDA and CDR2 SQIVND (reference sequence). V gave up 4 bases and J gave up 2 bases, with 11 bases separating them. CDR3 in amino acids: CASSKRLLQETQYF. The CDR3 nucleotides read TGTGCCAGTAGTAAAAGACTTCTACAAGAGACCCAGTACTTC.

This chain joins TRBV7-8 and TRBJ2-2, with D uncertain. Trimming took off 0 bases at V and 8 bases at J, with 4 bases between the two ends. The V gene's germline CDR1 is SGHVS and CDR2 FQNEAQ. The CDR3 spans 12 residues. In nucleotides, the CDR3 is TGTGCCAGCAGCTTAGCACGAGGGGAGCTGTTTTTT. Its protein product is CASSLARGELFF.

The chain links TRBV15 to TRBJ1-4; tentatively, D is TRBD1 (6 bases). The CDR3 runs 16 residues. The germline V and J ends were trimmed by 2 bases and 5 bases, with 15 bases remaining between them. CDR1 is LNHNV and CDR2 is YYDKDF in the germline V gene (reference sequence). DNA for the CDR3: TGTGCCACCAGCAGATTAAGACAGGCCTTGAATGAAAAACTGTTTTTT. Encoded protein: CATSRLRQALNEKLFF.

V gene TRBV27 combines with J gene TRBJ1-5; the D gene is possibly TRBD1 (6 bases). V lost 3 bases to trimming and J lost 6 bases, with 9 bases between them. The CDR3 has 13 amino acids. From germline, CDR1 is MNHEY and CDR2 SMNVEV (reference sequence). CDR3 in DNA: TGTGCCAGCAGTTTCAGGGGAAGTCAGCCCCAGCATTTT. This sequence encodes CASSFRGSQPQHF.